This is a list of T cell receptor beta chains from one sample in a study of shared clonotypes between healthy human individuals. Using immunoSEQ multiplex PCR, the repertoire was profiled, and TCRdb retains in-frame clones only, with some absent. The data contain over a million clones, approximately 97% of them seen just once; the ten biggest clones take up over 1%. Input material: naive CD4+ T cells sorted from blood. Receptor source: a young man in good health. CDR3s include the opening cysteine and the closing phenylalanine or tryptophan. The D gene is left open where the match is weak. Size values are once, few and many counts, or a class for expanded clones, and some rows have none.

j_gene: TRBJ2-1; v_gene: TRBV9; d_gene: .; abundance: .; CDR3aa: CASSVVADSSYNEQFF; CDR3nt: TGTGCCAGCAGCGTAGTAGCGGACAGCTCCTACAATGAGCAGTTCTTC
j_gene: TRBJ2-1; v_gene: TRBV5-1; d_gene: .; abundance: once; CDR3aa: CASSLDKFERKERNEQFF; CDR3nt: TGCGCCAGCAGCTTGGACAAATTTGAGCGAAAGGAACGGAATGAGCAGTTCTTC
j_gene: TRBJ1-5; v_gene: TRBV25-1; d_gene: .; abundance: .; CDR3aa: CASSDSGEAYPQHF; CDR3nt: TGTGCCAGCAGTGACTCAGGGGAGGCTTATCCCCAGCATTTT
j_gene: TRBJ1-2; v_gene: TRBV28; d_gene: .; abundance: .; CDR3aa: CASRRGLKGYTF; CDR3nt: TGTGCCAGCAGGCGGGGGCTAAAGGGCTACACCTTC
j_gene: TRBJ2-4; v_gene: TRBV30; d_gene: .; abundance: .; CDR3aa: CAWSGGNIQYF; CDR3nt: TGTGCCTGGAGCGGAGGAAACATTCAGTACTTC
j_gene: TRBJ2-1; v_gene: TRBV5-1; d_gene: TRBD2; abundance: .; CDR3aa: CASSLVSGKEGEQFF; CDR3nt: TGCGCCAGCAGCTTGGTTAGCGGGAAGGAAGGTGAGCAGTTCTTC
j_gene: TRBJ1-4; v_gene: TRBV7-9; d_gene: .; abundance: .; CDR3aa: CASSSPQSTNEKLFF; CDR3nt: TGTGCCAGCAGCTCACCGCAGTCAACTAATGAAAAACTGTTTTTT
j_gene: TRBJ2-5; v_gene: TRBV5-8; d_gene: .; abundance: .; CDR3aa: CASSLDPGVRGETQYF; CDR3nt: TGTGCCAGCAGCTTGGACCCCGGGGTGCGAGGAGAGACCCAGTACTTC
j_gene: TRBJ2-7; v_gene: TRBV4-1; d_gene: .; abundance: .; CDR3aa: CASSQVRAVGFGEQYF; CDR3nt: TGCGCCAGCAGCCAAGTCCGCGCAGTAGGGTTTGGGGAGCAGTACTTC
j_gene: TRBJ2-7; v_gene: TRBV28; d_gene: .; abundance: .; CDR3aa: CASNLGTNGSHF; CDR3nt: TGTGCCAGCAACCTAGGTACCAACGGTTCGCACTTC
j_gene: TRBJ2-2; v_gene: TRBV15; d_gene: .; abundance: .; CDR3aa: CATSRGGTTAGNTGELFF; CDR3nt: TGTGCCACCAGCAGGGGTGGGACGACAGCCGGGAACACCGGGGAGCTGTTTTTT
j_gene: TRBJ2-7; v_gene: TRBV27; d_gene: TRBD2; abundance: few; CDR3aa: CASSAAGLAGDRRDEQYF; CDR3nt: TGTGCCAGCAGTGCAGCGGGACTAGCGGGAGATCGACGGGACGAGCAGTACTTC
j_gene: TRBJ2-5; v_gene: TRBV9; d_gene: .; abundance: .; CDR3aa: CASRRVKQETQYF; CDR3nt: TGTGCCAGCAGAAGGGTCAAACAAGAGACCCAGTACTTC
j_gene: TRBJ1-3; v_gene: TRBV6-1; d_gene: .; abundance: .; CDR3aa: CASSALGDSGNTIYF; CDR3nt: TGTGCCAGCAGTGCCTTAGGCGACTCTGGAAACACCATATATTTT
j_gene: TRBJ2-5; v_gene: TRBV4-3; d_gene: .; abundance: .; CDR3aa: CASSQDSFQETQYF; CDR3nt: TGCGCCAGCAGCCAAGACAGCTTTCAAGAGACCCAGTACTTC
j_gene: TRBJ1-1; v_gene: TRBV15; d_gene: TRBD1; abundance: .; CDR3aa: CATSRSGGQGANTEAFF; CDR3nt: TGTGCCACCAGCAGATCGGGGGGTCAGGGGGCAAACACTGAAGCTTTCTTT